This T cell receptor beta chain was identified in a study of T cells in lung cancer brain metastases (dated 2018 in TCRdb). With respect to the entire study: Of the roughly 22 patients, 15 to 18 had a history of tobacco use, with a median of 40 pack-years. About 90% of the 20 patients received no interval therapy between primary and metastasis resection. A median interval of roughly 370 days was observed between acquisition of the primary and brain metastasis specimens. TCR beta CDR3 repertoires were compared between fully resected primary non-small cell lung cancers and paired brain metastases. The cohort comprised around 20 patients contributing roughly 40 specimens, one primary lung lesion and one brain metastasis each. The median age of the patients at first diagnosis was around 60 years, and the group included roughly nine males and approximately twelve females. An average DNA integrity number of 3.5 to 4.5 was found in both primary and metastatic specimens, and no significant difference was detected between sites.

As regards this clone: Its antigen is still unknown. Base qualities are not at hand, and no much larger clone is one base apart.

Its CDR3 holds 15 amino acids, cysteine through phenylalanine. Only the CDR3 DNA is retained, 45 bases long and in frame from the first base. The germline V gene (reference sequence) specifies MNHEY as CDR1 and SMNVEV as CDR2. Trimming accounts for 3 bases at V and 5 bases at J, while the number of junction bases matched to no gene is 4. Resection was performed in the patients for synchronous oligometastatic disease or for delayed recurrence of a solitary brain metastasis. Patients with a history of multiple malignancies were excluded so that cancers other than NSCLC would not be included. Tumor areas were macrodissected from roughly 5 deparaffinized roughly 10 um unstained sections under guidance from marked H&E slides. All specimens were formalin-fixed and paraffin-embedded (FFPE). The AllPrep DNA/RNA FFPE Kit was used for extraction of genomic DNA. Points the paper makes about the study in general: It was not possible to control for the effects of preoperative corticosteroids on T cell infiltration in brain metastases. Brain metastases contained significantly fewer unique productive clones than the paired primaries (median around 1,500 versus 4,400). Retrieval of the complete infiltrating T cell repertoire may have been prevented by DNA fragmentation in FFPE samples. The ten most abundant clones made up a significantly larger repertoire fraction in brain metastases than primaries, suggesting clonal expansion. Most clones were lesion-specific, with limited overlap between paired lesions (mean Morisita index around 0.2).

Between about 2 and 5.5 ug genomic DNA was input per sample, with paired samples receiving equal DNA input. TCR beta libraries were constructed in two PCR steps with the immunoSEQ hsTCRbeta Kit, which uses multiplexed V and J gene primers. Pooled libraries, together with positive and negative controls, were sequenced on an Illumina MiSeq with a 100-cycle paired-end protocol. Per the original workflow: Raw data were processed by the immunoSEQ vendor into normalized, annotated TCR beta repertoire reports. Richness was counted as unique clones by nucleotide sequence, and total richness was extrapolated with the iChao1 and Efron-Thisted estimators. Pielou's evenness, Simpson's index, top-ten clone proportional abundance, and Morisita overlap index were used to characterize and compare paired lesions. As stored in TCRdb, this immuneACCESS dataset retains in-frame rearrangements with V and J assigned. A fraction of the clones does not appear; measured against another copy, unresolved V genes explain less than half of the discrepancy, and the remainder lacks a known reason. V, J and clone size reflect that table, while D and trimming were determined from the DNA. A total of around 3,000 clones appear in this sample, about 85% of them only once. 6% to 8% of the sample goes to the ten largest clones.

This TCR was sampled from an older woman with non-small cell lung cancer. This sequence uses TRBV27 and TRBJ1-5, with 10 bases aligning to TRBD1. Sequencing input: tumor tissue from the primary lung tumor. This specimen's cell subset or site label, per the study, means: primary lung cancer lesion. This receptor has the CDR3 CASSLGTGVDQPQHF. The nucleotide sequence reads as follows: TGTGCCAGCAGTTTGGGGACAGGGGTTGATCAGCCCCAGCATTTT.